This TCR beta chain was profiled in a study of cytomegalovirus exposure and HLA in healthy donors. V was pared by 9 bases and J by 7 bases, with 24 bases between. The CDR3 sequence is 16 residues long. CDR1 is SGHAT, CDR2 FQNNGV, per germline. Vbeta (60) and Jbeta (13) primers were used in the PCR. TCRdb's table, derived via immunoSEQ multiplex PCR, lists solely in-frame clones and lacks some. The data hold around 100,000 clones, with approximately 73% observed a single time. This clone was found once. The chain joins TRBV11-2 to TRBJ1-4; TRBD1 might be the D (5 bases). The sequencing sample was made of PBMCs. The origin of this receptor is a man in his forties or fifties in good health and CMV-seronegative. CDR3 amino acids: CASRLGTRWKGEKLFF. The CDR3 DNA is TGTGCCAGTAGGCTGGGGACTCGGTGGAAAGGTGAAAAACTGTTTTTT.